These 2 T cell receptor beta chains originate from one sample sequenced in a study of T cells in localized non-small cell lung cancer. Libraries were prepared by immunoSEQ multiplex PCR; TCRdb keeps only in-frame clonotypes and omits some of them. The data contain tens of thousands of clones, roughly 90% of them singletons. Specimen: peripheral blood mononuclear cells, collected before any cancer treatment. All receptors come from a woman between 40 and 69 years old with stage III lung adenocarcinoma.

J is TRBJ1-2 and V is TRBV4-1; the match to TRBD1 covers 8 bases. Unmatched junction bases numbered 10, after V lost 6 bases and J lost 7 bases. The CDR3 has 14 residues. CDR1 is MGHRA, CDR2 YSYEKL, per germline. The DNA for the CDR3 is TGCGCCAGCAGGCTGACAGGGGATTACGGTGGCTACACCTTC. This sequence encodes CASRLTGDYGGYTF.

This clone was recorded only once. The V gene is TRBV30, the J gene TRBJ1-1; TRBD1 aligns across 7 bases. CDR1 and CDR2 (germline): GTSNPN, SVGIG (reference sequence). The J segment lost 3 bases and the V segment lost 6 bases, leaving 10 bases of the junction unmatched. This CDR3 contains 14 residues. CDR3 DNA sequence: TGTGCCTGTCTTACAGGGGTGGCGTACACTGAAGCTTTCTTT. This translates into CACLTGVAYTEAFF.